Listed here are 10 T cell receptor beta chains from one sample, sequenced in a study of identical twins (dated by TCRdb to the mid-2010s). The library was prepared using 5' RACE. Sequencing was performed on an Illumina HiSeq 2000. In-frame beta chains were kept once TCRdb had trimmed the public reads at Q25 with fastp and called clones with MiXCR. Entries that share a CDR3 protein sequence are merged under the most common genes and DNA. Within this sample are a few hundred thousand distinct CDR3 sequences, with around 9.6% of them counted one time only. More than 2.5% of the sample rests with the top ten. The same sample was also studied in work on yellow fever vaccine responses in identical twins.

Sequenced input: PBMCs. Receptors were obtained from a woman in her late teens or twenties in good health.

This clonotype has at least ten counts. This chain connects TRBV6-4 to TRBJ2-5, with D unclear. The CDR3 sequence is 14 residues long. V was clipped by 0 bases and J by 4 bases, with 9 bases between them. Germline CDR1 is MRHNA and CDR2 is SNTAGT. The CDR3 reads CASSDSMGGETQYF. The DNA of the CDR3 is TGTGCCAGCAGTGACTCGATGGGCGGAGAGACCCAGTACTTC.

At least ten counts were recorded for this clonotype. CDR3 amino acids: CATSDLTGGSYNEQFF. The CDR3 nucleotides are TGTGCCACCAGTGATTTGACAGGGGGCTCCTACAATGAGCAGTTCTTC. This rearrangement joins TRBV24-1 to TRBJ2-1, with 8 positions matching TRBD1. The V and J ends lost 0 bases and 0 bases, in that order; junction bases with no gene match: 0. CDR1 is KGHDR and CDR2 is SFDVKD in the germline V gene. This CDR3 has 16 residues.

This clonotype was observed a few times. The V and J genes are TRBV5-4 and TRBJ2-7; 8 nucleotides agree with TRBD1. This CDR3 is 16 amino acids long. The germline V gene has CDR1 SGHNT and CDR2 YYREEE (reference sequence). V lost 0 bases, J lost 5 bases, and 10 bases stayed unmatched. The CDR3 protein is CASSLGSGQGAHEQYF. In DNA form, the CDR3 reads TGTGCCAGCAGCTTGGGTTCCGGACAGGGTGCCCACGAGCAGTACTTC.

V is TRBV4-3 and J is TRBJ1-1, with 7 bases fitting TRBD1. V lost 0 bases to trimming and J lost 0 bases; unmatched junction nucleotides: 16. This CDR3 comprises 20 residues. Germline V gene sequence: CDR1 LGHNA, CDR2 YSLEER. Here the CDR3 DNA reads TGCGCCAGCAGCCAAGATTACCCTGATCCAGGGGGTACAATGAACACTGAAGCTTTCTTT. It is translated as CASSQDYPDPGGTMNTEAFF.

V is TRBV11-2 and J is TRBJ1-2; unclear D gene. The germline gives CDR1 SGHAT, CDR2 FQNNGV. There are 13 residues in the CDR3. The V end was cut by 1 base, the J end by 2 bases, with 5 bases between. CDR3 in amino acids: CASSLGDNYGYTF. CDR3 in DNA: TGTGCCAGCAGCTTAGGCGACAACTATGGCTACACCTTC.

This clonotype has a handful of counts. The chain recombines TRBV12-3 or TRBV12-4 with TRBJ2-7; TRBD1 agrees at 7 bases. The CDR3 loop spans 14 amino acids. V lost 3 bases and J lost 1; bases outside the gene matches: 3. Written as DNA, the CDR3 is TGTGCCAGCAGTTTGACAGGGCCATCCTACGAGCAGTACTTC. Translated: CASSLTGPSYEQYF.

The chain uses TRBV11-2 and TRBJ2-3; TRBD2 matches at 13 bases. The V gene's germline CDR1 is SGHAT and CDR2 FQNNGV. The CDR3 length is 18 residues. The J segment lost 1 base and the V segment lost 1 base, leaving 5 bases of the junction unmatched. The CDR3 DNA sequence: TGTGCCAGCAGCTTAGGTCTCGGACTAGCGGGAGGCACAGATACGCAGTATTTT. Amino acids: CASSLGLGLAGGTDTQYF. Using reference TRBV11-2 and TRBJ2-3 for the parts outside the CDR3, the full variable domain is EAGVAQSPRYKIIEKRQSVAFWCNPISGHATLYWYQQILGQGPKLLIQFQNNGVVDDSQLPKDRFSAERLKGVDSTLKIQPAKLEDSAVYLCASSLGLGLAGGTDTQYFGPGTRLTVL.

This clonotype was seen many times. The gene calls are TRBV7-9 and TRBJ2-3; TRBD1 might be the D (6 bases). V gave up 5 bases and J gave up 2 bases, with 17 bases separating them. Germline V gene lookup returns CDR1 SEHNR and CDR2 FQNEAQ (reference sequence). This CDR3 spans 16 amino acids. CDR3 sequence reads: CASSQFPGHHTDTQYF. In nucleotides, the CDR3 is TGTGCCAGCAGCCAGTTCCCGGGACACCACACAGATACGCAGTATTTT.

Only a few counts were recorded for this clonotype. The chain combines TRBV5-1 with TRBJ2-1, with TRBD2 as a possible D gene (6 bases). There are 17 residues in the CDR3. Trimming stripped 4 bases from V and 6 bases from J, with 23 bases between. Germline V gene lookup returns CDR1 SGHRS and CDR2 YFSETQ. The CDR3 DNA reads as TGCGCCAGCAGCCGACTAGACTCCCCGGGGAGCGGCAATGAGCAGTTCTTC. Residues: CASSRLDSPGSGNEQFF. The full variable domain, rest sourced from reference TRBV5-1 and TRBJ2-1, is KAGVTQTPRYLIKTRGQQVTLSCSPISGHRSVSWYQQTPGQGLQFLFEYFSETQRNKGNFPGRFSGRQFSNSRSEMNVSTLELGDSALYLCASSRLDSPGSGNEQFFGPGTRLTVL.

The rearrangement uses TRBV10-3 and TRBJ2-7; perhaps TRBD1 as D (6 bases). Trimming stripped 2 bases from V and 4 bases from J, with 9 bases between. The CDR3 runs 13 residues. The germline gives CDR1 ENHRY, CDR2 SYGVKD. This chain's CDR3 is CAISEQDSYEQYF. CDR3 nucleotide sequence: TGTGCCATCAGTGAGCAGGACAGTTACGAGCAGTACTTC.